These 9 T cell receptor beta chains were sequenced from one sample in a study of CD8+ T cells in alopecia areata. Sequencing relied on a cDNA template that was reverse transcribed from extracted RNA. Repertoires were generated with immunoSEQ multiplex PCR, while TCRdb's copy carries only in-frame clones and drops some. The table records about 110,000 clones, 84% of them present only once. Indicated treatment: oral pan-JAK inhibitor, 5-10 mg twice daily. The source material was CD8+ T cells sorted from blood, sampled at week 24, from a patient treated with tofacitinib. Receptors were obtained from a human donor with alopecia areata.

V usage is TRBV7-9 and J usage is TRBJ2-5, with TRBD2 matching 7 bases. Looked up from germline, CDR1 is SEHNR and CDR2 is FQNEAQ (reference sequence). The CDR3 runs to 15 residues. After removal of 5 bases from V and 5 bases from J, the junction contained 11 bases not matched to a gene. The CDR3 spells CASSPGGLGGETQYF. Written as DNA, the CDR3 is TGTGCCAGCAGCCCCGGAGGTCTGGGGGGGGAGACCCAGTACTTC.

The chain couples TRBV28 to TRBJ2-5; 10 bases are shared with TRBD1. This CDR3 is 13 amino acids long. The trim removed 3 bases at V and 11 bases at J, leaving 6 bases unmatched. Germline V lookup: CDR1 MDHEN, CDR2 SYDVKM. CDR3 coding DNA: TGTGCCAGCAGTTTCCGGGACAGGGGAGCGCAGTACTTC. Protein: CASSFRDRGAQYF. The variable domain in full, with the rest retrieved from reference TRBV28 and TRBJ2-5, is DVKVTQSSRYLVKRTGEKVFLECVQDMDHENMFWYRQDPGLGLRLIYFSYDVKMKEKGDIPEGYSVSREKKERFSLILESASTNQTSMYLCASSFRDRGAQYFGPGTRLLVL.

As for this clone: The junction and the germline gene differ at one end; a read error may be behind it. V is TRBV29-1 and J is TRBJ2-3, with D tentatively TRBD1 (6 bases). From germline, CDR1 is SQVTM and CDR2 ANQGSEA. The CDR3 totals 12 residues. CDR3 region: CSVGGDTYTQYF. The CDR3, as DNA: TGCAGCGTTGGAGGGGACACATATACGCAGTATTTT.

This clone was seen a single time. The V and J genes are TRBV4-2 and TRBJ1-4; no clear D. CDR1 and CDR2 from the germline V gene are LGHNA and YNFKEQ. The CDR3 is made up of 15 amino acids. V was pared by 0 bases and J by 4 bases, with 9 bases between. The DNA for the CDR3 is TGTGCCAGCAGCCAAGAGGTTAACGGTAATGAAAAACTGTTTTTT. This sequence encodes CASSQEVNGNEKLFF.

J is TRBJ2-5 and V is TRBV29-1; 8 positions agree with TRBD1. Trimming cost V 6 bases and J 4 bases; bases outside gene matches: 7. Germline CDR1 SQVTM, CDR2 ANQGSEA. There are 13 residues in the CDR3. CDR3 coding DNA: TGCAGCGTCCGTTGGACAGGGATAGAGACCCAGTACTTC. Encoded protein: CSVRWTGIETQYF.

The V gene is TRBV6-5, the J gene TRBJ2-7; no definite D call. V gave up 6 bases and J gave up 0 bases, with 15 bases separating them. The CDR3 has 15 residues. The germline V gene has CDR1 MNHEY and CDR2 SVGAGI. The CDR3 protein is CASRGWAGASYEQYF. The CDR3 DNA reads as TGTGCCAGCAGGGGATGGGCAGGAGCCTCCTACGAGCAGTACTTC.

The chain carries TRBV5-1 and TRBJ2-5, with TRBD1 identical over 7 bases. This CDR3 is built from 18 residues. Germline-derived CDR1 and CDR2 are SGHRS and YFSETQ. Unmatched junction bases numbered 14, after V lost 0 bases and J lost 3 bases. The CDR3 loop is CASSLEARDRILKETQYF. The CDR3, as DNA: TGCGCCAGCAGCTTGGAAGCCCGGGACAGAATTTTAAAAGAGACCCAGTACTTC. The complete variable domain, with remaining parts taken from reference TRBV5-1 and TRBJ2-5, reads KAGVTQTPRYLIKTRGQQVTLSCSPISGHRSVSWYQQTPGQGLQFLFEYFSETQRNKGNFPGRFSGRQFSNSRSEMNVSTLELGDSALYLCASSLEARDRILKETQYFGPGTRLLVL.

The V and J genes are TRBV7-8 and TRBJ2-1; D perhaps matches TRBD2 (6 bases). The CDR3 sequence is 17 residues long. The V and J ends lost 3 bases and 4 bases respectively, with 19 bases between them. Germline CDR1 and CDR2: SGHVS and FQNEAQ. The CDR3 here is CASSLRFLPAGYNEQFF. CDR3 nucleotides: TGTGCCAGCAGCTTGAGATTTCTCCCTGCGGGATACAATGAGCAGTTCTTC.

CDR3 nucleotide sequence: TGCGCCAGCAGCCAAGAAAGGGTAACTAATGAAAAACTGTTTTTT. Amino acids: CASSQERVTNEKLFF. The chain combines TRBV4-1 with TRBJ1-4; D is unresolved. The CDR3 length is 15 residues. Trimming removed 0 bases at V and 1 base at J, with 6 bases between. Germline V gene sequence: CDR1 MGHRA, CDR2 YSYEKL.